This T cell receptor beta chain appears in the sequencing data of a study of cytomegalovirus exposure and HLA in healthy donors. General study findings and limits: Reportedly, cytomegalovirus status was diagnosed with high sensitivity and specificity. The analysis excluded some indistinguishable V segments, including TRBV6-2 and TRBV6-3. Earlier results showed most TCR beta V segments being productive about 90% or about 30% of the time. The only immune exposure information that was available was CMV serostatus.

About this clone itself: Its matching antigen is unknown.

A multiplex PCR was run with 60 Vbeta primers and 13 Jbeta primers. Data came from immunoSEQ multiplex PCR; TCRdb stores just in-frame clones and leaves some out. Of around 100,000 clones listed, approximately 70% are singletons. The V and J ends lost 4 bases and 4 bases, in that order; junction bases with no gene match: 5. This CDR3 has 15 residues. From germline, CDR1 is SGHRS and CDR2 YFSETQ. The gene calls are TRBV5-1 and TRBJ2-1, with 10 positions matching TRBD2. The TCR originated in a woman in her thirties in good health and CMV-seronegative. Specimen: PBMCs. The CDR3 loop is CASSHTSGDYNEQFF. For the CDR3, the DNA is TGCGCCAGCAGCCATACTAGCGGGGATTACAATGAGCAGTTCTTC.